A selection of T cell receptor beta chains follows, all from one sample in a study of blood T cells in healthy people across ages. TCRdb re-called the 5' RACE reads through MiXCR, storing one row per CDR3 protein. This sample carries over 550,000 distinct CDR3 sequences, roughly 31% of them seen once, and the ten largest clones take approximately 14%. The specimen was blood. These receptors were taken from a woman aged 80 or older in good health. CDR3s include the opening cysteine and the closing phenylalanine or tryptophan. A D gene is named only where the DNA matches it firmly. Clone sizes are given selectively: once, few, many, or a class where the clone is expanded.

clone_size	d_call	v_call	j_call	cdr3_aa	cdr3_nt
many	.	TRBV6-1	TRBJ2-3	CASSETDQALTQYF	TGTGCCAGCAGTGAAACGGACCAAGCCCTTACGCAGTATTTT
.	.	TRBV4-2	TRBJ1-5	CASSQDSQGLNQPQHF	TGTGCCAGCAGCCAAGACAGCCAGGGGCTTAATCAGCCCCAGCATTTT
.	.	TRBV7-9	TRBJ1-6	CASSLKGLAVSPPHF	TGTGCCAGCAGCTTAAAAGGTTTGGCCGTTTCACCCCCCCACTTT
many	.	TRBV6-5	TRBJ2-1	CASTDRNNYNEQFF	TGTGCCAGCACCGACAGGAATAACTACAATGAGCAGTTCTTC
many	.	TRBV15	TRBJ1-6	CATRSSGGNSPLHF	TGTGCCACCAGATCCTCGGGGGGAAATTCACCCCTCCACTTT
once	TRBD1	TRBV29-1	TRBJ2-1	CSVGHRGNEQFF	TGTAGCGTTGGACACAGGGGAAACGAGCAGTTCTTC
few	.	TRBV10-3	TRBJ1-5	CAISESGGEGQPQHF	TGTGCCATCAGTGAGTCAGGCGGGGAGGGTCAGCCCCAGCATTTT
.	.	TRBV7-9	TRBJ1-4	CASSPVPREKLFF	TGTGCCAGCAGCCCCGTCCCCCGTGAAAAACTGTTTTTT
many	.	TRBV25-1	TRBJ2-5	CASSDPILAVETQYF	TGTGCCAGCAGTGACCCGATACTAGCAGTAGAGACCCAGTACTTC
.	TRBD1	TRBV5-5	TRBJ2-7	CASSFGQGRYEQYF	TGTGCCAGCAGCTTCGGACAGGGGAGGTACGAGCAGTACTTC
many	.	TRBV20-1	TRBJ2-5	CSASGTQETQYF	TGCAGTGCCTCCGGGACCCAAGAGACCCAGTACTTC
.	.	TRBV7-2	TRBJ2-3	CASSRWPRQASVDTQYF	TGTGCCAGCAGCCGGTGGCCCAGGCAGGCGAGCGTAGATACGCAGTATTTT
few	TRBD1	TRBV12-3/TRBV12-4	TRBJ1-1	CASSPQGDSTEAFF	TGTGCCAGCAGTCCACAGGGGGATAGCACTGAAGCTTTCTTT
.	TRBD2	TRBV7-2	TRBJ2-7	CASSLSASGSVNEQYF	TGTGCCAGCAGCTTATCCGCGAGCGGGAGTGTAAACGAGCAGTACTTC
many	.	TRBV5-5	TRBJ2-3	CASSLAGADTQYF	TGTGCCAGCAGCTTGGCGGGAGCGGATACGCAGTATTTT
many	.	TRBV9	TRBJ2-5	CASSAPTVQETQYF	TGTGCCAGCAGCGCGCCGACAGTCCAAGAGACCCAGTACTTC
many	.	TRBV30	TRBJ2-1	CAWRVGSYNEQFF	TGTGCCTGGAGGGTGGGCTCCTACAATGAGCAGTTCTTC
.	.	TRBV6-4	TRBJ2-1	CVSSRIDGVNEQFF	TGTGTCAGCAGCCGAATAGACGGTGTGAATGAGCAGTTCTTC
.	.	TRBV29-1	TRBJ2-1	CSVDNGRSDEQFF	TGCAGCGTTGATAATGGAAGATCTGATGAGCAGTTCTTC
few	.	TRBV7-2	TRBJ1-2	CASSLDSGVTALPSGYTF	TGTGCCAGCAGCTTAGACTCGGGTGTGACTGCTTTACCCTCTGGCTACACCTTC
many	.	TRBV7-3	TRBJ2-5	CASRLQETQYF	TGTGCCAGCAGGTTGCAAGAGACCCAGTACTTC
many	.	TRBV2	TRBJ2-5	CASSERGETQYF	TGTGCCAGCAGTGAGAGGGGAGAGACCCAGTACTTC
.	.	TRBV21-1	TRBJ1-2	CASSKGDRDCGYTF	TGTGCCAGCAGCAAAGGTGACAGGGACTGTGGCTACACCTTC
many	TRBD1	TRBV28	TRBJ1-2	CASTTIAEGADYGYTF	TGTGCCAGCACCACAATCGCGGAGGGGGCGGACTATGGCTACACCTTC
many	.	TRBV7-2	TRBJ2-2	CASSPNAGELFF	TGTGCCAGCAGCCCCAATGCCGGGGAGCTGTTTTTT
few	.	TRBV7-9	TRBJ1-1	CASGGPEAFF	TGTGCCAGCGGTGGACCTGAAGCTTTCTTT
.	.	TRBV5-4	TRBJ1-1	CASSLSAVDTEAFF	TGCGCCAGCAGCTTGTCTGCCGTGGACACTGAAGCTTTCTTT
.	TRBD2	TRBV10-3	TRBJ2-7	CASSGSGIYEQYF	TGTGCCAGTAGCGGGAGCGGCATCTACGAGCAGTACTTC
.	.	TRBV4-2	TRBJ2-5	CASSQGGAQETQYF	TGTGCCAGCAGCCAAGGGGGGGCCCAAGAGACCCAGTACTTC
.	TRBD2	TRBV20-1	TRBJ2-1	CSARIRLAVNEQFF	TGCAGTGCTAGAATACGACTAGCAGTGAATGAGCAGTTCTTC
many	.	TRBV20-1	TRBJ1-2	CSARSGTLYGYTF	TGCAGTGCTAGATCGGGCACCCTCTATGGCTACACCTTC
.	.	TRBV20-1	TRBJ2-3	CSARGGGLGTDTQYF	TGCAGTGCTAGAGGTGGAGGCCTTGGCACAGATACGCAGTATTTT